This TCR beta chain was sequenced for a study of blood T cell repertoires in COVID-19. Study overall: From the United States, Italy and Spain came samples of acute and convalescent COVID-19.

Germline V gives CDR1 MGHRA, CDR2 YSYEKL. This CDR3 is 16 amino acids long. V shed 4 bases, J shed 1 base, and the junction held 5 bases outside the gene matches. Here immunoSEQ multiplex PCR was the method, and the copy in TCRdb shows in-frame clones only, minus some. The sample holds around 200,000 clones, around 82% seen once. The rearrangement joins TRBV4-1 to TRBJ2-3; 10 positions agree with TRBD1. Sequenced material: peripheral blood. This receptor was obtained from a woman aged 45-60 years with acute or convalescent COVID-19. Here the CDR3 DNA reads TGCGCCAGCAGCCGCGGGACAGGGGTTGGCACAGATACGCAGTATTTT. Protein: CASSRGTGVGTDTQYF.